These 7 T cell receptor beta chains share one sample of origin, sequenced in a study of shared clonotypes between healthy human individuals. TCRdb keeps only in-frame clones here, not all; method: immunoSEQ multiplex PCR. The data show roughly 1,500,000 clones, 95% to 99% seen once. Sequenced: naive CD4+ T cells sorted from blood. Subset here: CD45RA+ positively selected. The source of these receptors is a man aged 30 to 39 in good health.

The rearrangement links TRBV18 to TRBJ2-1, with D unclear. Per germline, CDR1 KGHSH and CDR2 LQKENI. This CDR3 region has 15 residues. The ends were cut back, 6 bases at V and 3 bases at J, with 15 bases in the middle. The CDR3 DNA sequence: TGTGCCAGCTCCCAGTCGGCGGCCAGCTACAATGAGCAGTTCTTC. Amino acids: CASSQSAASYNEQFF.

This rearrangement joins TRBV30 to TRBJ2-7, with 14 bases fitting TRBD2. The V gene end was trimmed by 0 bases and the J gene end by 7 bases; junction bases not matched to a gene: 5. Germline V gives CDR1 GTSNPN, CDR2 SVGIG (reference sequence). The CDR3 has 15 residues. The CDR3 DNA reads TGTGCCTGGAGTGTTACGACTAGCGGGAGGGAGGAGCAGTACTTC. Encoded protein: CAWSVTTSGREEQYF.

Only one count was recorded for this clone. V usage is TRBV9 and J usage is TRBJ2-5, with 9 bases matching TRBD2. The CDR3 spans 18 residues. With V trimmed by 0 bases and J by 4 bases, 13 bases remained unmatched. The germline gives CDR1 SGDLS, CDR2 YYNGEE. The CDR3 reads CASSVGGLAGAVVETQYF. The CDR3 DNA is TGTGCCAGCAGCGTAGGGGGGTTAGCGGGAGCGGTGGTAGAGACCCAGTACTTC.

V and J are TRBV29-1 and TRBJ1-5; D gene unclear. The V and J ends lost 5 bases and 3 bases respectively, with 11 bases between them. Per the germline V gene, CDR1 is SQVTM and CDR2 is ANQGSEA. This CDR3 comprises 13 residues. CDR3 amino acids: CSVSERINQPQHF. The CDR3 DNA reads TGCAGCGTTTCGGAACGGATCAATCAGCCCCAGCATTTT.

The chain carries TRBV30 and TRBJ2-3; TRBD2 matches at 9 bases. The CDR3 is made up of 13 amino acids. Germline CDR1 GTSNPN, CDR2 SVGIG (reference sequence). J lost 11 bases, V lost 8 bases, and 14 bases had no gene match. The CDR3 nucleotides are TGTGCCAGGGGGAGCGGGAGGACGAGGGGGCAGTATTTT. This gives the protein CARGSGRTRGQYF.

The chain has TRBV18 and TRBJ2-7; the D call may be TRBD1 or TRBD2 (5 bases each). The germline V gene encodes CDR1 KGHSH and CDR2 LQKENI. V lost 3 bases and J lost 3, with 21 bases in between. CDR3 length equals 17 residues. The CDR3 reads CASSPEGRQPLDYEQYF. In DNA, the CDR3 is TGTGCCAGCTCACCCGAGGGGCGACAGCCCTTAGACTACGAGCAGTACTTC. The full variable domain, rest sourced from reference TRBV18 and TRBJ2-7, is NAGVMQNPRHLVRRRGQEARLRCSPMKGHSHVYWYRQLPEEGLKFMVYLQKENIIDESGMPKERFSAEFPKEGPSILRIQQVVRGDSAAYFCASSPEGRQPLDYEQYFGPGTRLTVT.

The chain employs TRBV5-4 and TRBJ2-7; D is perhaps TRBD2 (5 bases). CDR1 and CDR2 from the germline V gene are SGHNT and YYREEE (reference sequence). V lost 0 bases to trimming and J lost 5 bases, with 18 bases between them. This CDR3 is 16 amino acids long. CDR3 coding DNA: TGTGCCAGCAGCTTGGGGTGGAGGATCGGGTCGGACGAGCAGTACTTC. The encoded protein is CASSLGWRIGSDEQYF. Combining the CDR3 with reference TRBV5-4 and TRBJ2-7 gives the whole variable domain ETGVTQSPTHLIKTRGQQVTLRCSSQSGHNTVSWYQQALGQGPQFIFQYYREEENGRGNFPPRFSGLQFPNYSSELNVNALELDDSALYLCASSLGWRIGSDEQYFGPGTRLTVT.